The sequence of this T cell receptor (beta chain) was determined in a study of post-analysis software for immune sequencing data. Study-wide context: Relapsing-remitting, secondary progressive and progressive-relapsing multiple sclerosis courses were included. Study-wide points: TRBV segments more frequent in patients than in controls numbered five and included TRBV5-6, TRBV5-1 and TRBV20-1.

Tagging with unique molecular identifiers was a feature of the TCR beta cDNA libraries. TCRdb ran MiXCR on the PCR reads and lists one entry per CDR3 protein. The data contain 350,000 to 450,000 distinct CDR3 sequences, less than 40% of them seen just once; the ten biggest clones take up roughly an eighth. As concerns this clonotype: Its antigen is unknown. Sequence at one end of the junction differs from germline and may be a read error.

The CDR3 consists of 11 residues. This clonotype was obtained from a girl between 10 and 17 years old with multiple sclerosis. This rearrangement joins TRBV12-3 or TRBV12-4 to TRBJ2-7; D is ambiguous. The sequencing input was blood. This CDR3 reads CACSSLHEQYF. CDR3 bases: TGTGCCTGCAGTTCCCTCCACGAGCAGTACTTC.